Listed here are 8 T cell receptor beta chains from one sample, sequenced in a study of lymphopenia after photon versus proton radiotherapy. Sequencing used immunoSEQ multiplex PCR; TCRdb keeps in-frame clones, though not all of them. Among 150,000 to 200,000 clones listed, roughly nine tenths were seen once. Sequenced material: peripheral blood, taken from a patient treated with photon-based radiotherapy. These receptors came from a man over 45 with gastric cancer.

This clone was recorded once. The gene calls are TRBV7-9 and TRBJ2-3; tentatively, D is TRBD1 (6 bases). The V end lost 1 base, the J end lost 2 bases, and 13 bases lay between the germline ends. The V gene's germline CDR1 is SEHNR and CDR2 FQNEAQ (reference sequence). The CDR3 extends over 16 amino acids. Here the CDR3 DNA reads TGTGCCAGCAGCTTAGTGGGTAGGACAGCCACAGATACGCAGTATTTT. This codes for CASSLVGRTATDTQYF. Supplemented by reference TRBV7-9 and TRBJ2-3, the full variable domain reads DTGVSQNPRHKITKRGQNVTFRCDPISEHNRLYWYRQTLGQGPEFLTYFQNEAQLEKSRLLSDRFSAERPKGSFSTLEIQRTEQGDSAMYLCASSLVGRTATDTQYFGPGTRLTVL.

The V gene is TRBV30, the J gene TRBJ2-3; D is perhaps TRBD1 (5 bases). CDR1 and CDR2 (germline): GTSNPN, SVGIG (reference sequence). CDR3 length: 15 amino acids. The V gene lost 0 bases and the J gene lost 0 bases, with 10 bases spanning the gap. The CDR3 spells CAWSVQASSTDTQYF. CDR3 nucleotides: TGTGCCTGGAGTGTACAGGCCTCGAGCACAGATACGCAGTATTTT.

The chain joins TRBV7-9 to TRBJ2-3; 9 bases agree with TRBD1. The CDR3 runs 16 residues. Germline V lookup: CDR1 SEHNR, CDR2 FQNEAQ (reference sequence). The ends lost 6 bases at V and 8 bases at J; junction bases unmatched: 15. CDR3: CASRPETGGAFSTQYF. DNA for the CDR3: TGTGCCAGCAGACCAGAAACAGGGGGCGCTTTCTCTACGCAGTATTTT.

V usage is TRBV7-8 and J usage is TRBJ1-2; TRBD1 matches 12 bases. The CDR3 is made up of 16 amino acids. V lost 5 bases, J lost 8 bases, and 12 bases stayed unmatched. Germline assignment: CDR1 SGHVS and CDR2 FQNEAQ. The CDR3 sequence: CASSPSEGTGGRGYTF. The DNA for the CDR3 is TGTGCCAGCAGCCCATCTGAGGGGACAGGGGGCCGAGGCTACACCTTC.

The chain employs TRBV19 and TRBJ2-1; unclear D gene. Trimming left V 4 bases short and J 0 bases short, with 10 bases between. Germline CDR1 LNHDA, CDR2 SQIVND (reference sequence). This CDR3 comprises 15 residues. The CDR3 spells CASSKQVSSYNEQFF. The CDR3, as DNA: TGTGCCAGTAGTAAGCAGGTGAGCTCCTACAATGAGCAGTTCTTC.

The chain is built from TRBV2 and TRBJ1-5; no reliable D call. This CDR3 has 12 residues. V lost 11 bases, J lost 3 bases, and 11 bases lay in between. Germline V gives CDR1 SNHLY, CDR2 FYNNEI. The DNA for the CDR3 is TGTGCCGGACGGGGAATCAATCAGCCCCAGCATTTT. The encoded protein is CAGRGINQPQHF.

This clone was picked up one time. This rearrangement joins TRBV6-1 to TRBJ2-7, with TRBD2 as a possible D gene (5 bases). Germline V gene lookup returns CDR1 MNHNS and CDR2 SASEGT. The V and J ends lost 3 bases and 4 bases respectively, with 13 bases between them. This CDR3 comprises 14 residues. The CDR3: CASSDPGEGYEQYF. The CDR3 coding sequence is TGTGCCAGCAGTGATCCCGGCGAGGGTTACGAGCAGTACTTC.

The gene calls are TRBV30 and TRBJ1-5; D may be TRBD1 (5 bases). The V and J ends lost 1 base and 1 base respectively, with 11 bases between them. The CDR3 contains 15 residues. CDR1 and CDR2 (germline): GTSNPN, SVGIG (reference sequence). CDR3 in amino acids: CAWSGEGLSNQPQHF. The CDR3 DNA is TGTGCCTGGAGTGGGGAGGGGCTGAGCAATCAGCCCCAGCATTTT.